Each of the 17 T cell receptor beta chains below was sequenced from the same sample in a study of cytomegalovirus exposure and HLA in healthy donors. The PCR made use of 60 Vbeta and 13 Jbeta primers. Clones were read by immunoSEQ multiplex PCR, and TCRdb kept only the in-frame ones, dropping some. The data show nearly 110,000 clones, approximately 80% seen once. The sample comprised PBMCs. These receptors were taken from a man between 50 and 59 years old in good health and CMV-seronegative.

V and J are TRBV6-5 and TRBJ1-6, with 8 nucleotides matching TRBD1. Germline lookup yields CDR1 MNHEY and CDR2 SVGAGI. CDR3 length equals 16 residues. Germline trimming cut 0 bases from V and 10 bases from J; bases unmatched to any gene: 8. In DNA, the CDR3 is TGTGCCAGCAGTTACTCCTACACAGGGGGTTACTCACCCCTCCACTTT. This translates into CASSYSYTGGYSPLHF.

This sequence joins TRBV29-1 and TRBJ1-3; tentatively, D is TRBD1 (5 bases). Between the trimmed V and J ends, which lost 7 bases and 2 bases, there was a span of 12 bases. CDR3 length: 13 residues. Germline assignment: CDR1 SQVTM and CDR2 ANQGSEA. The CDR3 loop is CSAEAGTGNTIYF. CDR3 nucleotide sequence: TGCAGCGCCGAGGCAGGGACTGGAAACACCATATATTTT.

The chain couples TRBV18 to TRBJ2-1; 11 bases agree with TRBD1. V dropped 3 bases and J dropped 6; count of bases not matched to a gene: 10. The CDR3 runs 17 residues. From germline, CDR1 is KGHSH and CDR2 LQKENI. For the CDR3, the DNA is TGTGCCAGCTCACCTAGAGGTATGGGACAGGGGGTCAATGAGCAGTTCTTC. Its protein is CASSPRGMGQGVNEQFF.

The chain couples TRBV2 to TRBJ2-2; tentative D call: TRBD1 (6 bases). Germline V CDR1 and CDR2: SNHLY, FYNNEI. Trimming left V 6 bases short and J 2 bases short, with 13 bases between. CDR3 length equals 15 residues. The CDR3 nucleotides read TGTGCCAGCAGAGGGGACAATCTAAACACCGGGGAGCTGTTTTTT. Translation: CASRGDNLNTGELFF. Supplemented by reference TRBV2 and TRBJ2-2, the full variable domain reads EPEVTQTPSHQVTQMGQEVILRCVPISNHLYFYWYRQILGQKVEFLVSFYNNEISEKSEIFDDQFSVERPDGSNFTLKIRSTKLEDSAMYFCASRGDNLNTGELFFGEGSRLTVL.

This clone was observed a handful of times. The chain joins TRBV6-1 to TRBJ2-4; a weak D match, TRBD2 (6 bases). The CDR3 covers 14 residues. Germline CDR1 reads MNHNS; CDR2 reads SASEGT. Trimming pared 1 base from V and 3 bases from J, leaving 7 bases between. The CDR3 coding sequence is TGTGCCAGCAGTGAAGTCGGGGGCAAAAACATTCAGTACTTC. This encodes CASSEVGGKNIQYF.

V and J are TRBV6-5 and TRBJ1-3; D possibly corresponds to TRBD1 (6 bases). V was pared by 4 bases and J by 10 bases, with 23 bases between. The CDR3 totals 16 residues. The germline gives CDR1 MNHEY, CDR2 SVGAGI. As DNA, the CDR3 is TGTGCCAGCAGTTTCACAAGGACAGCTCCCTGGGAGACCATATATTTT. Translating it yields CASSFTRTAPWETIYF.

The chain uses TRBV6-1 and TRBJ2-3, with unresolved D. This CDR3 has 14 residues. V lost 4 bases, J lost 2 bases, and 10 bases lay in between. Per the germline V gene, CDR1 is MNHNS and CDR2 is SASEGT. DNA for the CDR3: TGTGCCAGCAGTGTGACTGGATTCACAGATACGCAGTATTTT. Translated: CASSVTGFTDTQYF.

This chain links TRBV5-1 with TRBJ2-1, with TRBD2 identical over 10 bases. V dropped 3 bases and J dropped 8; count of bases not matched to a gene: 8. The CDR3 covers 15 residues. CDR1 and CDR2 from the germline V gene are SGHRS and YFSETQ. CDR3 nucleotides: TGCGCCAGCAGCTCCGAGCGGGGGGGCCCCGATGAGCAGTTCTTC. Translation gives CASSSERGGPDEQFF.

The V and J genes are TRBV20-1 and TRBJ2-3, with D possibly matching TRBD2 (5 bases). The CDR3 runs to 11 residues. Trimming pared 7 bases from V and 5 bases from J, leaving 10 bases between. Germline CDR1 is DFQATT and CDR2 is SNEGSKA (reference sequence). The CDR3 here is CSGGRGDTQYF. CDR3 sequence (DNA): TGCAGTGGTGGGAGAGGAGATACGCAGTATTTT.

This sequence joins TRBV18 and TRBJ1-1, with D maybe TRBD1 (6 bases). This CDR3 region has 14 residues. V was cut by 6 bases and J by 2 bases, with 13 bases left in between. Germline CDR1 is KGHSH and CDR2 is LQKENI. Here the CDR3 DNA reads TGTGCCAGCTCCGGGGGAGGGGGAAACACTGAAGCTTTCTTT. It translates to CASSGGGGNTEAFF.

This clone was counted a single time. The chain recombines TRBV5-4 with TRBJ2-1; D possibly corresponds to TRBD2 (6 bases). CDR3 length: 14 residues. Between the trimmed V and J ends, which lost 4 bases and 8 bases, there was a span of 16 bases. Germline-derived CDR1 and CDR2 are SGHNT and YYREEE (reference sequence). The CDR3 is CASSPPGEAHEQFF. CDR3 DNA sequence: TGTGCCAGCAGCCCCCCGGGGGAAGCCCATGAGCAGTTCTTC.

This CDR3 is CASVYGASYEQYV. CDR3 coding DNA: TGTGCCAGCGTTTATGGAGCGTCCTACGAGCAGTACGTC. The rearrangement joins TRBV2 to TRBJ2-7; D call uncertain. The V gene's germline CDR1 is SNHLY and CDR2 FYNNEI. V gave up 8 bases and J gave up 1 base, with 12 bases separating them. There are 13 residues in the CDR3.

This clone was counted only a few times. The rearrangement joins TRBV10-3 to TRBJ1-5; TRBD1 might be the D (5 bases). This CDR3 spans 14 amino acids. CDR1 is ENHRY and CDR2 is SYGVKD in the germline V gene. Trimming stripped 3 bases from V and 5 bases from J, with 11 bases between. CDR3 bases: TGTGCCATCAGTGACAGGGTCGTAGATCAGCCCCAGCATTTT. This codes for CAISDRVVDQPQHF.

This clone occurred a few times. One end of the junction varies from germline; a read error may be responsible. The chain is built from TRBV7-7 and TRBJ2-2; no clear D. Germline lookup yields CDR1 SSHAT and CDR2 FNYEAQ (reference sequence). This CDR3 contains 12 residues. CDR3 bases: TGTGCTAGCAGCTTCTCCACCGGGGAGCTGTTTTTT. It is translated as CASSFSTGELFF.

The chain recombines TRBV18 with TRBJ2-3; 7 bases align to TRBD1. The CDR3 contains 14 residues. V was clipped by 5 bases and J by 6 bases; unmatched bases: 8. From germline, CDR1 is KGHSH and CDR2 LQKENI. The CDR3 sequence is CASSSEGASDTQYF. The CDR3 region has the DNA TGTGCCAGCTCATCAGAGGGGGCAAGCGATACGCAGTATTTT.

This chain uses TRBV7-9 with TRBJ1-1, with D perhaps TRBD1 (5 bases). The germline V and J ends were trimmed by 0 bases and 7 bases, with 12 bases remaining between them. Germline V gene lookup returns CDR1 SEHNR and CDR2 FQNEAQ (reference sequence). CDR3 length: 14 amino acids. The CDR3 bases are TGTGCCAGCAGCTTAGCGCAGCCGGGGGTTGAAGCTTTCTTT. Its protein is CASSLAQPGVEAFF. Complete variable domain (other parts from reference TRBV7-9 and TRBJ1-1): DTGVSQNPRHKITKRGQNVTFRCDPISEHNRLYWYRQTLGQGPEFLTYFQNEAQLEKSRLLSDRFSAERPKGSFSTLEIQRTEQGDSAMYLCASSLAQPGVEAFFGQGTRLTVV.

As DNA, the CDR3 is TGTGCCAGCAGTTGGGACCGAGGGGAGGAAGAGACCCAGTACTTC. Translated, it gives CASSWDRGEEETQYF. The chain couples TRBV27 to TRBJ2-5; a possible D gene is TRBD2 (6 bases). CDR3 size: 15 residues. V was cut by 4 bases and J by 3 bases, with 15 bases left in between. Germline V gene lookup returns CDR1 MNHEY and CDR2 SMNVEV (reference sequence).